The 22 T cell receptor beta chains listed next were all sequenced from one sample in a study of shared clonotypes between healthy human individuals. Generated by immunoSEQ multiplex PCR, the TCRdb table keeps only in-frame clones and is missing some. The sample has more than 2,000,000 clones, more than 85% seen once. Material for sequencing was naive CD4+ T cells from PBMCs. As for subset: CD45RA+ positively selected. The receptors come from a man between 18 and 35 years old in good health. Some clones in this sample may be carry-over from other donors' samples.

This rearrangement joins TRBV5-1 to TRBJ2-2, with 11 bases that match TRBD2. The germline CDR1 and CDR2 sequences are SGHRS and YFSETQ. Trimming removed 3 bases from V and 4 bases from J; junction bases left unmatched: 8. CDR3 length: 17 residues. The CDR3 nucleotides read TGCGCCAGCAGCTACGAAACTAGCGGGAGCGGCACCGGGGAGCTGTTTTTT. Translation gives CASSYETSGSGTGELFF.

Regarding this clone: The junction departs from germline at one end; a sequencing error may be responsible. The chain employs TRBV5-1 and TRBJ2-1, with 8 bases that match TRBD1. Germline V gene lookup returns CDR1 SGHRS and CDR2 YFSETQ. The CDR3 totals 15 residues. In DNA, the CDR3 is TGCGCCAGCAGGTTGGGACAGGACGTACTCAATGAGCAGTTCTTC. Amino acids: CASRLGQDVLNEQFF.

V usage is TRBV29-1 and J usage is TRBJ2-7; TRBD2 agrees at 7 bases. The CDR3 runs 14 residues. Germline trimming cut 5 bases from V and 9 bases from J; bases unmatched to any gene: 16. In germline, CDR1 is SQVTM, CDR2 ANQGSEA. The CDR3 sequence is CSVSPGGSGNGQYF. For the CDR3, the DNA is TGCAGCGTTTCCCCAGGCGGGAGTGGTAATGGGCAGTACTTC.

This clone has just one count. The chain carries TRBV7-8 and TRBJ2-7; 8 bases are a match to TRBD2. This CDR3 region has 14 residues. V was pared by 2 bases and J by 5 bases, with 5 bases of the junction left unmatched. Germline CDR1 reads SGHVS; CDR2 reads FQNEAQ. For the CDR3, the DNA is TGTGCCAGCAGCTTACAGCGGGGGTTGAACGAGCAGTACTTC. Its translation: CASSLQRGLNEQYF.

The J gene is TRBJ2-2, the V gene TRBV28; 11 bases agree with TRBD2. CDR3 length: 15 amino acids. The V gene's germline CDR1 is MDHEN and CDR2 SYDVKM. V was clipped by 5 bases and J by 5 bases; unmatched bases: 4. The CDR3, as DNA: TGTGCCAGCAGTGCCTGGACTAGCGGGACCGGGGAGCTGTTTTTT. Its translation is CASSAWTSGTGELFF.

The count of this clone is one. The chain employs TRBV4-1 and TRBJ2-2; D is uncertain. V lost 0 bases and J 6 bases, leaving 11 bases between the germline ends. This CDR3 is built from 15 residues. Germline CDR1 MGHRA, CDR2 YSYEKL. This CDR3 reads CASSQDGRWPGELFF. The CDR3 nucleotides read TGCGCCAGCAGCCAAGACGGCAGGTGGCCCGGGGAGCTGTTTTTT.

DNA of the CDR3: TGCGCCAGCAGCCAAGACGGACTTAGGGCCGGGGAGCTGTTTTTT. It yields the protein CASSQDGLRAGELFF. V usage is TRBV4-1 and J usage is TRBJ2-2; tentatively, D is TRBD2 (5 bases). Germline V gives CDR1 MGHRA, CDR2 YSYEKL. V was trimmed by 0 bases and J by 6 bases, leaving 11 bases between them. The CDR3 extends over 15 amino acids.

V usage is TRBV2 and J usage is TRBJ2-1, with TRBD2 matching over 9 bases. V dropped 0 bases and J dropped 4; count of bases not matched to a gene: 13. CDR1 SNHLY and CDR2 FYNNEI come from the germline V gene. The CDR3 is 19 amino acids. The CDR3 sequence is CASSEAPRREGLAYNEQFF. The CDR3 DNA is TGTGCCAGCAGTGAAGCCCCTCGTAGAGAGGGACTAGCTTACAATGAGCAGTTCTTC. Full variable domain (missing parts from reference TRBV2 and TRBJ2-1): EPEVTQTPSHQVTQMGQEVILRCVPISNHLYFYWYRQILGQKVEFLVSFYNNEISEKSEIFDDQFSVERPDGSNFTLKIRSTKLEDSAMYFCASSEAPRREGLAYNEQFFGPGTRLTVL.

The chain combines TRBV28 with TRBJ2-7; 9 nucleotides match TRBD2. The junction had 20 bases not matched to a gene; V was cut back by 6 bases and J by 2 bases. CDR3 length equals 19 residues. The germline gives CDR1 MDHEN, CDR2 SYDVKM. CDR3 DNA sequence: TGTGCCAGCAGCTCCAACAGGGGACGGAATAGCGGGAGCACCTACGAGCAGTACTTC. Amino acids: CASSSNRGRNSGSTYEQYF.

This chain joins TRBV27 and TRBJ1-4; 7 positions match TRBD1. Germline V gene sequence: CDR1 MNHEY, CDR2 SMNVEV (reference sequence). The CDR3 has 15 amino acids. J was trimmed by 4 bases and V by 7 bases; bases with no gene match: 9. The CDR3 loop reads CASKGGGYGNEKLFF. CDR3 in DNA: TGTGCCAGCAAGGGAGGGGGCTATGGTAATGAAAAACTGTTTTTT.

CDR3 amino acids: CASSLNRATGEQFF. CDR3 DNA: TGTGCCAGCAGCTTAAACCGGGCTACGGGTGAGCAGTTCTTC. The chain has TRBV7-2 and TRBJ2-1; D remains unclear. With 2 bases removed from V and 9 bases from J, the gap between germline ends came to 14 bases. Germline V lookup: CDR1 SGHTA, CDR2 FQGNSA. The CDR3 spans 14 residues.

The J gene is TRBJ2-1, the V gene TRBV30, with 7 bases lining up with TRBD1. Germline loops: CDR1 GTSNPN, CDR2 SVGIG (reference sequence). Losses at the gene ends were 8 bases for V and 1 base for J; bases not matched to a gene: 8. The CDR3 totals 14 residues. The CDR3 sequence: CARGGRGSYNEQFF. The CDR3 nucleotides read TGTGCCCGGGGTGGCAGGGGGTCCTACAATGAGCAGTTCTTC.

This chain links TRBV11-2 with TRBJ2-7, with D possibly matching TRBD2 (5 bases). Germline CDR1 and CDR2: SGHAT and FQNNGV. Deletions cut 4 bases from V and 3 bases from J, with 19 bases between. The CDR3 has 16 residues. In DNA, the CDR3 is TGTGCCAGCAGCTCCCGGAGGAGAGTTCAACACTACGAGCAGTACTTC. It translates to CASSSRRRVQHYEQYF.

About this clone itself: The same CDR3 is also encoded by other DNA sequences in this sample. V gene TRBV7-2 combines with J gene TRBJ2-1; no clear D gene. The length of the CDR3 is 13 residues. V was shortened by 1 base and J by 1 base, with 2 bases between the two germline ends. Germline assignment: CDR1 SGHTA and CDR2 FQGNSA. CDR3 residues: CASSLESYNEQFF. CDR3 nucleotides: TGTGCCAGCAGCTTAGAGTCCTACAATGAGCAGTTCTTC.

The genes are TRBV13 and TRBJ2-7, with unresolved D. The V end was cut by 2 bases, the J end by 4 bases, with 9 bases between. This CDR3 is 13 amino acids long. Germline V gene lookup returns CDR1 PRHDT and CDR2 FYEKMQ (reference sequence). CDR3: CASSLKKGYEQYF. The CDR3 DNA follows: TGTGCCAGCAGCTTAAAAAAGGGTTACGAGCAGTACTTC.

This clone showed up just once. The chain recombines TRBV11-3 with TRBJ2-2; tentative D call: TRBD1 (6 bases). The V end was cut by 1 base, the J end by 4 bases, with 13 bases between. The CDR3 consists of 16 residues. Germline CDR1 and CDR2: SGHNT and YENEEA. CDR3 nucleotide sequence: TGTGCCAGCAGCTTAGTAGGGGGAAGGGGCACCGGGGAGCTGTTTTTT. As protein: CASSLVGGRGTGELFF.

The CDR3, as DNA: TGTGCCAGCAGTTCGGCCAAGCGGGAGATTACCCACAATGAGCAGTTCTTC. Amino acid sequence: CASSSAKREITHNEQFF. The chain is built from TRBV28 and TRBJ2-1, with 8 bases that match TRBD2. The CDR3 covers 17 residues. The germline V gene encodes CDR1 MDHEN and CDR2 SYDVKM. V shed 4 bases and J 5 bases; nucleotides not matched to a gene: 13.

The J gene is TRBJ2-2, the V gene TRBV19; D gene uncertain. This CDR3 contains 10 residues. CDR1 and CDR2 (germline): LNHDA, SQIVND (reference sequence). Trimming removed 8 bases from V and 13 bases from J, with 11 bases in between. The CDR3 sequence: CASGVRGLFF. The CDR3 bases are TGTGCCAGTGGCGTTAGAGGGCTGTTTTTT.

The chain links TRBV29-1 to TRBJ2-7, with 12 bases identical to TRBD2. V lost 7 bases to trimming and J lost 5 bases; unmatched junction nucleotides: 9. The CDR3 extends over 14 amino acids. Per the germline V gene, CDR1 is SQVTM and CDR2 is ANQGSEA. CDR3: CSALSSGRGDEQYF. DNA for the CDR3: TGCAGCGCCCTCTCTAGCGGGAGGGGTGACGAGCAGTACTTC.

A remark on this clone: Additional DNA sequences in this sample encode the identical CDR3. The chain employs TRBV29-1 and TRBJ2-5, with TRBD1 matching over 10 bases. The CDR3 consists of 13 residues. Germline V lookup: CDR1 SQVTM, CDR2 ANQGSEA. With 6 bases clipped from V and 5 bases from J, the junction kept 6 bases outside the gene matches. The CDR3 loop reads CSVGRTGGETQYF. Here the CDR3 DNA reads TGCAGCGTCGGCCGGACAGGGGGGGAGACCCAGTACTTC.

The V call is TRBV6-1, the J call TRBJ1-2; D not resolved. The V end lost 3 bases, the J end lost 4 bases, and 15 bases lay between the germline ends. The CDR3 is 15 amino acids. CDR1 MNHNS and CDR2 SASEGT come from the germline V gene. The CDR3 region has the DNA TGTGCCAGCAGTGACTTGACAAGGGCGGGCTATGGCTACACCTTC. This encodes CASSDLTRAGYGYTF.

A single count supports this clone. The chain links TRBV7-2 to TRBJ2-5; 14 bases are shared with TRBD2. The germline V gene has CDR1 SGHTA and CDR2 FQGNSA. Trimming at V came to 6 bases and at J to 3 bases, leaving 6 bases not matched to a gene. The length of the CDR3 is 16 residues. Written as DNA, the CDR3 is TGTGCCAGCAGTGGACTAGCGGGAGGACTTAAAGAGACCCAGTACTTC. Residues: CASSGLAGGLKETQYF. Complete variable domain (other parts from reference TRBV7-2 and TRBJ2-5): GAGVSQSPSNKVTEKGKDVELRCDPISGHTALYWYRQSLGQGLEFLIYFQGNSAPDKSGLPSDRFSAERTGGSVSTLTIQRTQQEDSAVYLCASSGLAGGLKETQYFGPGTRLLVL.